This T cell receptor (beta chain) was sequenced for a study of cytomegalovirus exposure and HLA in healthy donors. Points from the study as a whole: V- and J-gene trimming in TCR beta was tied to a missense DCLRE1C variant by an analysis performed later.

This PCR relied on a set of 60 Vbeta primers and 13 Jbeta primers. Sequenced by immunoSEQ multiplex PCR; TCRdb stores in-frame clones only, minus some. The sample includes under 200,000 clones, about three quarters of them seen just once. The germline gives CDR1 SGHTA, CDR2 FQGNSA. Trimming took 5 bases from V and 5 from J, leaving 14 bases between them. CDR3 length: 14 amino acids. This clone occurred a few times. Its specificity is unknown. Sequences were obtained from PBMCs. The genes are TRBV7-2 and TRBJ2-3, with D perhaps matching TRBD1 (6 bases). The sequence came from a female donor in good health and CMV-seronegative. The CDR3 DNA is TGTGCCAGCAGCAGGTGGGGGCGTATAGATACGCAGTATTTT. Translating gives CASSRWGRIDTQYF. The full variable domain, rest sourced from reference TRBV7-2 and TRBJ2-3, is GAGVSQSPSNKVTEKGKDVELRCDPISGHTALYWYRQSLGQGLEFLIYFQGNSAPDKSGLPSDRFSAERTGGSVSTLTIQRTQQEDSAVYLCASSRWGRIDTQYFGPGTRLTVL.